This T cell receptor beta chain comes out of a study of blood T cell repertoires in COVID-19. Study details: COVID-19 samples collected from the United States, Italy and Spain covered acute and convalescent phases. Sample material is recorded as cDNA or gDNA derived from T cells, B-cell-depleted T cells, or PBMCs.

The Seattle site enrolled patients during active infection and followed them longitudinally. Original analysis: Using reference gene primer amplification, nucleated cell counts were estimated. Sequencing was performed with immunoSEQ multiplex PCR; in TCRdb, only in-frame clones are kept and a portion is missing. The V and J calls and the clone size are those of that table, but D and trimming were determined from the DNA. This sample carries around 310,000 clones, about 90% of them seen once, and the ten largest clones take around 0.93%. The CDR3 extends over 11 amino acids. Looked up from germline, CDR1 is LNHDA and CDR2 is SQIVND (reference sequence). V was clipped by 7 bases and J by 1 base, with 4 bases between them.

The receptor comes from a woman in her 40s with COVID-19, enrolled during active disease. The rearrangement uses TRBV19 and TRBJ1-1, with D hard to call. Sequencing used peripheral blood. In nucleotides, the CDR3 is TGTGCCAGTACTCGGAACACTGAAGCTTTCTTT. Its translation is CASTRNTEAFF. The whole variable domain, remainder taken from reference TRBV19 and TRBJ1-1, is DGGITQSPKYLFRKEGQNVTLSCEQNLNHDAMYWYRQDPGQGLRLIYYSQIVNDFQKGDIAEGYSVSREKKESFPLTVTSAQKNPTAFYLCASTRNTEAFFGQGTRLTVV.